This TCR beta chain was sequenced in a study of T-cell memory formation after mild COVID-19 (dated by TCRdb to the early 2020s). Turning to the overall study: Most TCR sequence clusters were specific to one of the two donors. The cohort comprised two young, previously healthy adult volunteers, one female and one male. In a couple of donors, T-cell clones that expanded and contracted after mild COVID-19 were tracked by sequencing TCRalpha and TCRbeta repertoires over time.

Sequencing relied on an Illumina NovaSeq 6000. Using 5'RACE with constant-segment primers, TCRalpha and TCRbeta cDNA libraries were constructed, with sample barcodes and unique molecular identifiers added in the process. RNA was extracted from every sample with Trizol reagent. Library amplification was performed in two PCR steps, and a second sample barcode and Illumina TruSeq adapters were introduced in the second step. Libraries were sequenced on an Illumina NovaSeq with 2 x 150 bp paired-end reads. As for the original processing: With migec v1.2.7, reads were demultiplexed and then collapsed into UMI-guided consensus sequences. Using mixcr v2.1.11, UMI consensuses were aligned to TRA and TRB V and J templates and then assembled into clonotypes. A clonotype was counted as expanded or contracted only if both edgeR and NoisET called the change significant, with noise models trained on biological replicates. For edgeR calls, the thresholds were a false discovery rate-adjusted p below 0.01 and a log2 fold-change of 1. As an exploratory analysis of dynamics, max-normalized trajectories of the 1000 most abundant clonotypes were examined by PCA with hierarchical clustering. Separately sequenced CD4+ and CD8+ repertoires were used to assign the CD4 or CD8 phenotype of responding clones. TCRdb redid the processing of the public reads, applying fastp at Q25 and MiXCR, and retained in-frame beta chains. Rows merge per CDR3 protein into single entries with the most common DNA and genes. The V and J calls were not made by the authors but by TCRdb's processing. The sample includes roughly 550,000 distinct CDR3 sequences, with about 20% observed a single time. The ten largest clones capture under 15% of the sample.

Notes on this clonotype: The antigen it binds to is not known. Base qualities were left out, and no much larger clone turns up one base away.

For CDR1 and CDR2, the germline V gene lists SGHAT and FQNNGV. From the cysteine up to the phenylalanine, the CDR3 has a length of 12 residues. Just CDR3 DNA is preserved here, 36 bases in frame from base 1. Trimming at the junction amounts to 3 bases on V and 4 bases on J, and the germline ends lie 5 bases apart. PBMCs were isolated by Ficoll-Paque density gradient centrifugation. Beyond this particular receptor, the publication reports: Some responding clones were found in pre-infection memory, which suggests that pre-existing cross-reactive memory T cells took part in the SARS-CoV-2 response. The study covered only two mild cases, and larger cohorts including severe cases with pre-infection samples were considered necessary. Clones that contracted from day 15 to 85 showed balanced CD4/CD8 phenotypes, whereas a second wave of clones that expanded from day 15 to 37 leaned towards CD4+. SARS-CoV-2 specificity was not confirmed for the second-wave clones peaking on day 37. Contracting CD4+ clones were located mainly in the CM and EM memory subsets, whereas CD8+ clones were found to be enriched in EMRA.

The sequence is built from TRBV11-2 and TRBJ2-3; no D segment can be confidently identified. What was sequenced was PBMCs or a T cell subset sorted from them (not recorded which). The clonotype originates from an adult woman who had mild COVID-19 (a few samples of this study predate the infection). The sample titles of this study are shuffled in the database, so cell type and time point are left out; the donor was told from shared clones. The CDR3 protein: CASSFASDTQYF. Read as DNA, the sequence is TGTGCCAGCAGCTTTGCGTCAGATACGCAGTATTTT.